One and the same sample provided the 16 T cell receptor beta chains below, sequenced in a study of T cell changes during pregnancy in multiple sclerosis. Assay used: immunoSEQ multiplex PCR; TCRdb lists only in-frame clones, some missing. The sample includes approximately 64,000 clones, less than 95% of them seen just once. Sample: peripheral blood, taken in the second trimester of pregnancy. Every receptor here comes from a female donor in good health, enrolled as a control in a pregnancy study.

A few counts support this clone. CDR3 sequence: CASSSTGDTQYF. CDR3 bases: TGTGCCAGCAGTTCGACTGGAGATACGCAGTATTTT. The chain joins TRBV6-5 to TRBJ2-3; D is unclear. This CDR3 region has 12 residues. Germline V lookup: CDR1 MNHEY, CDR2 SVGAGI. V was shortened by 4 bases and J by 5 bases, with 7 bases between the two germline ends.

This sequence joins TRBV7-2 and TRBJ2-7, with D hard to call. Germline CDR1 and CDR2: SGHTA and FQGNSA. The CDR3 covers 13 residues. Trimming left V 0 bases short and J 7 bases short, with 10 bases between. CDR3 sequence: CASSLAHLGEQYF. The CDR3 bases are TGTGCCAGCAGCTTAGCCCACCTAGGAGAGCAGTACTTC.

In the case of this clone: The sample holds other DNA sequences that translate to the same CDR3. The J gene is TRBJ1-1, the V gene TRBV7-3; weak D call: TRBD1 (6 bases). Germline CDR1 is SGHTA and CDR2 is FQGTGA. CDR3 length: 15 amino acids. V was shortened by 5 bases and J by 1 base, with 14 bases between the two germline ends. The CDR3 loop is CASSLSGGANTEAFF. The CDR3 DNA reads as TGTGCCAGCAGCCTCAGTGGGGGGGCGAACACTGAAGCTTTCTTT. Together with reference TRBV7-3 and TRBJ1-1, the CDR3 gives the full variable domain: GAGVSQTPSNKVTEKGKYVELRCDPISGHTALYWYRQSLGQGPEFLIYFQGTGAADDSGLPNDRFFAVRPEGSVSTLKIQRTERGDSAVYLCASSLSGGANTEAFFGQGTRLTVV.

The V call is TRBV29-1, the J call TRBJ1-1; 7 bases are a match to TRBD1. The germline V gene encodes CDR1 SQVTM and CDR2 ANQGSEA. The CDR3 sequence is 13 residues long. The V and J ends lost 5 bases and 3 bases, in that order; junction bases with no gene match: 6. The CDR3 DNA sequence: TGCAGCGTTTACAGGGGTGGGTACACTGAAGCTTTCTTT. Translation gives CSVYRGGYTEAFF.

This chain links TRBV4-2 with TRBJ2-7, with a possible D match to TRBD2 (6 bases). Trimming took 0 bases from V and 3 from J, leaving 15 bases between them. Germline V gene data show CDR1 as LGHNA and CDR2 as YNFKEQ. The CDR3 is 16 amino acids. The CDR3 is CASSQEGGVSFYEQYF. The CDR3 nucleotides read TGTGCCAGCAGCCAAGAGGGGGGAGTGAGTTTCTACGAGCAGTACTTC.

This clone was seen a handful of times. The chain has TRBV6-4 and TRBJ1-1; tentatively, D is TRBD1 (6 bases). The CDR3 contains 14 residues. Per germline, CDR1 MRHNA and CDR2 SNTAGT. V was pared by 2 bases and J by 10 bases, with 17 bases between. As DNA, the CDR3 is TGTGCCAGCAGTGACGGGGGCAGTTCTGGGGCAGCTTTCTTT. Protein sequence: CASSDGGSSGAAFF.

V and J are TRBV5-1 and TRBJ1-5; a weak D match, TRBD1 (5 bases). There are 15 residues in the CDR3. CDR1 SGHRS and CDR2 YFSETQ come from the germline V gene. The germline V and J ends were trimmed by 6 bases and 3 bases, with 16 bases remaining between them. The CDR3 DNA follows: TGCGCCAGCACCATCGGTCCAGGGTCCAATCAGCCCCAGCATTTT. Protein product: CASTIGPGSNQPQHF.

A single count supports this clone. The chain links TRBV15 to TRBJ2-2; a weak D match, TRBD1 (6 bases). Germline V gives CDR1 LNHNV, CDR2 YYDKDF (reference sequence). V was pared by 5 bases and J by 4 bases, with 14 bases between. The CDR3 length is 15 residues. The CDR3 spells CATSGQGLTTGELFF. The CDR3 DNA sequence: TGTGCCACCAGCGGGCAGGGGCTAACCACCGGGGAGCTGTTTTTT.

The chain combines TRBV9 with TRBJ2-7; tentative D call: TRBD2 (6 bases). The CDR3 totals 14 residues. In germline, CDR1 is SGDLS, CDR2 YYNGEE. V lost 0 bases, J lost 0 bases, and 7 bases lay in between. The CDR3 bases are TGTGCCAGCAGCGTAGACGGGAGCTCCTACGAGCAGTACTTC. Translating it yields CASSVDGSSYEQYF.

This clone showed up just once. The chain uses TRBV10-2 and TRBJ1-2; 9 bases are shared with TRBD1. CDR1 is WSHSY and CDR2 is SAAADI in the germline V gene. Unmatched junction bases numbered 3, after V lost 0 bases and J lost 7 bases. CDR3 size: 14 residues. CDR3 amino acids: CASSESDRGGGYTF. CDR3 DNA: TGCGCCAGCAGTGAGTCGGACAGGGGCGGTGGCTACACCTTC.

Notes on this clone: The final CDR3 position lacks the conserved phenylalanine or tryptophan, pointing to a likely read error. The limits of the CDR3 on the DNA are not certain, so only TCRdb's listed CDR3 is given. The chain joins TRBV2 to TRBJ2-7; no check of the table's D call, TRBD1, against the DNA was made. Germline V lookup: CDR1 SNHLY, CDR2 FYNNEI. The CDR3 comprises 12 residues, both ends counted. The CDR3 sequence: CASVVGQALILS.

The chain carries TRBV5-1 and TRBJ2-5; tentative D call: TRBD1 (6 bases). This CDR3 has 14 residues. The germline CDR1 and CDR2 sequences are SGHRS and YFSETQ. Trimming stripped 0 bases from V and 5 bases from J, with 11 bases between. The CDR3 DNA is TGCGCCAGCAGCTTGGACAGGGTCGGCGAGACCCAGTACTTC. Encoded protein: CASSLDRVGETQYF.

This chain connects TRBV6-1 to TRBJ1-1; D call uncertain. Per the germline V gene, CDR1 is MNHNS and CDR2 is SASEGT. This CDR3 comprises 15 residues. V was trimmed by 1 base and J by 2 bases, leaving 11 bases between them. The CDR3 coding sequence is TGTGCCAGCAGTGAAGATCCTATCTTAAACACTGAAGCTTTCTTT. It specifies CASSEDPILNTEAFF.

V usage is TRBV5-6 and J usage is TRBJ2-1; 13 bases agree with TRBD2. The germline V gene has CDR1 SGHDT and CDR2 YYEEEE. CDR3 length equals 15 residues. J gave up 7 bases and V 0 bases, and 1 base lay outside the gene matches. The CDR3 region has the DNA TGTGCCAGCAGCTTGGAACTAGCGGGGGGGAATGAGCAGTTCTTC. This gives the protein CASSLELAGGNEQFF.

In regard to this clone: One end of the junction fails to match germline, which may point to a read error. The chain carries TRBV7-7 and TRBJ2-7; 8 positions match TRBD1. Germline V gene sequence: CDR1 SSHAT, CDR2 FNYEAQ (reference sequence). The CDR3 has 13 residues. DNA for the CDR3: TGTGCTAGCAGCCGGACAGGGAGCGACGAGCAGTACTTC. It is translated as CASSRTGSDEQYF.

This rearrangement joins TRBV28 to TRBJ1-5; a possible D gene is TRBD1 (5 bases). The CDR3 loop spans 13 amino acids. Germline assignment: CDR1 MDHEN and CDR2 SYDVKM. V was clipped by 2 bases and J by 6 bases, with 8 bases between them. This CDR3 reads CASSLGQTQPQHF. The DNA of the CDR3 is TGTGCCAGCAGTTTAGGACAAACTCAGCCCCAGCATTTT.